Listed here are 17 T cell receptor beta chains from one sample, sequenced in a study of cytomegalovirus exposure and HLA in healthy donors. In the PCR, 60 Vbeta and 13 Jbeta primers were used. Produced via immunoSEQ multiplex PCR; TCRdb's table is partial and in-frame only. This sample's table reports about 140,000 clones. The sample taken for sequencing was PBMCs. The receptor source for this set is a woman younger than 30 in good health and CMV-seronegative.

The chain carries TRBV6-6 and TRBJ1-2, with 9 nucleotides matching TRBD1. The CDR3 has 16 residues. Germline V gives CDR1 MNHNY, CDR2 SVGAGI (reference sequence). After removal of 0 bases from V and 7 bases from J, the junction contained 9 bases not matched to a gene. The CDR3 is CASSYSWDRALFGYTF. CDR3 coding DNA: TGTGCCAGCAGTTACTCTTGGGACAGGGCCTTGTTTGGCTACACCTTC.

The chain combines TRBV6-5 with TRBJ2-5; D may be TRBD2 (5 bases). The V gene's germline CDR1 is MNHEY and CDR2 SVGAGI. The CDR3 sequence is 16 residues long. Trimming left V 0 bases short and J 5 bases short, with 16 bases between. CDR3 sequence: CASSYSASMMGETQYF. The CDR3 coding sequence is TGTGCCAGCAGTTACTCGGCTAGCATGATGGGGGAGACCCAGTACTTC.

The gene calls are TRBV7-3 and TRBJ1-2; unclear D gene. Germline values: CDR1 SGHTA, CDR2 FQGTGA. The length of the CDR3 is 12 residues. V was shortened by 4 bases and J by 4 bases, with 7 bases between the two germline ends. The CDR3: CASSSGVYGYTF. CDR3 nucleotide sequence: TGTGCCAGCAGCTCCGGGGTCTATGGCTACACCTTC.

The V and J genes are TRBV7-2 and TRBJ2-2; unclear D gene. Trimming shortened V by 1 base and J by 2 bases, and 5 bases separated the two germline ends. This CDR3 is 14 amino acids long. Looked up from germline, CDR1 is SGHTA and CDR2 is FQGNSA. Here the CDR3 reads CASSLGVNTGELFF. CDR3 in DNA: TGTGCCAGCAGCTTAGGCGTCAACACCGGGGAGCTGTTTTTT. Based on the CDR3 plus reference TRBV7-2 and TRBJ2-2, the full variable domain is GAGVSQSPSNKVTEKGKDVELRCDPISGHTALYWYRQSLGQGLEFLIYFQGNSAPDKSGLPSDRFSAERTGGSVSTLTIQRTQQEDSAVYLCASSLGVNTGELFFGEGSRLTVL.

The rearrangement joins TRBV6-1 to TRBJ2-7, with a possible D match to TRBD1 (6 bases). Trimming removed 8 bases from V and 5 bases from J, with 16 bases in between. The CDR3 length is 13 residues. Germline V gene sequence: CDR1 MNHNS, CDR2 SASEGT. CDR3 region: CASGQGYRDEQYF. In DNA form, the CDR3 reads TGTGCCAGCGGCCAGGGGTATCGGGACGAGCAGTACTTC.

The chain carries TRBV30 and TRBJ2-5, with a tentative D call TRBD1 (6 bases). The CDR3 covers 13 residues. CDR1 and CDR2 from the germline V gene are GTSNPN and SVGIG (reference sequence). Trimming pared 2 bases from V and 5 bases from J, leaving 12 bases between. CDR3 in amino acids: CAWSRGFRETQYF. The CDR3, as DNA: TGTGCCTGGAGTAGGGGGTTCCGGGAGACCCAGTACTTC.

The chain carries TRBV6-5 and TRBJ2-1, with a tentative D call TRBD2 (6 bases). The CDR3 is 15 amino acids. Trimming took off 6 bases at V and 0 bases at J, with 12 bases between the two ends. CDR1 is MNHEY, CDR2 SVGAGI, per germline. CDR3 DNA: TGTGCCAGCAGCCTTAGCGGATACTCCTACAATGAGCAGTTCTTC. As protein: CASSLSGYSYNEQFF.

V is TRBV5-1 and J is TRBJ1-4; 8 bases match TRBD1. Germline-derived CDR1 and CDR2 are SGHRS and YFSETQ. J gave up 5 bases and V 3 bases, and 6 bases lay outside the gene matches. The CDR3 consists of 15 residues. This CDR3 is CASSSDRAGNEKLFF. CDR3 DNA: TGCGCCAGCAGCTCGGACAGGGCGGGGAATGAAAAACTGTTTTTT.

The genes are TRBV19 and TRBJ2-7, with D perhaps matching TRBD2 (5 bases). V lost 1 base and J lost 0, with 19 bases in between. Germline CDR1 and CDR2: LNHDA and SQIVND (reference sequence). This CDR3 has 18 amino acids. Here the CDR3 DNA reads TGTGCCAGTAGTATAGCGGCTAGCAGACCACCGAGCTCCTACGAGCAGTACTTC. Translated: CASSIAASRPPSSYEQYF.

The rearrangement links TRBV19 to TRBJ1-2; D is perhaps TRBD1 (5 bases). The germline V gene has CDR1 LNHDA and CDR2 SQIVND (reference sequence). This CDR3 is 12 amino acids long. V was trimmed by 6 bases and J by 4 bases, leaving 9 bases between them. The CDR3 region is CASRQGTYGYTF. The CDR3 nucleotides are TGTGCCAGTAGGCAGGGTACCTATGGCTACACCTTC.

The CDR3 region is CASSPPGQGADQPQHF. In DNA form, the CDR3 reads TGTGCCAGCTCACCACCGGGGCAGGGGGCGGATCAGCCCCAGCATTTT. The chain couples TRBV18 to TRBJ1-5; 8 nucleotides line up with TRBD1. Per germline, CDR1 KGHSH and CDR2 LQKENI. Unmatched junction bases numbered 6, after V lost 0 bases and J lost 5 bases. This CDR3 is built from 16 residues.

The rearrangement joins TRBV30 to TRBJ2-7; D may be TRBD2 (5 bases). This CDR3 spans 13 amino acids. Trimming removed 0 bases from V and 6 bases from J, with 12 bases in between. The germline V gene has CDR1 GTSNPN and CDR2 SVGIG (reference sequence). The CDR3 loop reads CAWSVSGKLEQYF. DNA of the CDR3: TGTGCCTGGAGTGTTTCCGGGAAACTCGAGCAGTACTTC. Full variable domain (missing parts from reference TRBV30 and TRBJ2-7): SQTIHQWPATLVQPVGSPLSLECTVEGTSNPNLYWYRQAAGRGLQLLFYSVGIGQISSEVPQNLSASRPQDRQFILSSKKLLLSDSGFYLCAWSVSGKLEQYFGPGTRLTVT.

The chain couples TRBV4-2 to TRBJ2-2; 11 positions agree with TRBD2. Losses at the gene ends were 4 bases for V and 6 bases for J; bases not matched to a gene: 13. Germline V gene lookup returns CDR1 LGHNA and CDR2 YNFKEQ. The CDR3 is 18 amino acids. The CDR3 spells CASSPGTSGTSGAGELFF. CDR3 in DNA: TGTGCCAGCAGCCCCGGGACTAGCGGAACTTCTGGCGCCGGGGAGCTGTTTTTT.

This chain joins TRBV13 and TRBJ2-5; 9 nucleotides match TRBD2. In germline, CDR1 is PRHDT, CDR2 FYEKMQ (reference sequence). The CDR3 sequence is 16 residues long. The V segment lost 1 base and the J segment 5 bases; nucleotides outside the gene matches: 8. CDR3 in DNA: TGTGCCAGCAGCTTAGTAGGCGGGAGGGCCACGGAGACCCAGTACTTC. Amino acid sequence: CASSLVGGRATETQYF.

The chain recombines TRBV19 with TRBJ1-3; a weak D match, TRBD1 (5 bases). The germline V and J ends were trimmed by 7 bases and 3 bases, with 22 bases remaining between them. Germline V gene lookup returns CDR1 LNHDA and CDR2 SQIVND (reference sequence). The CDR3 consists of 17 residues. The chain's CDR3 is CASTPGRPGNIGNTIYF. DNA for the CDR3: TGTGCCAGTACCCCTGGGAGGCCAGGGAATATTGGAAACACCATATATTTT. Together with reference TRBV19 and TRBJ1-3, the CDR3 gives the full variable domain: DGGITQSPKYLFRKEGQNVTLSCEQNLNHDAMYWYRQDPGQGLRLIYYSQIVNDFQKGDIAEGYSVSREKKESFPLTVTSAQKNPTAFYLCASTPGRPGNIGNTIYFGEGSWLTVV.

The CDR3 sequence: CASKSRTSGTDTQYF. The CDR3 nucleotides are TGTGCCAGCAAGTCCAGGACTAGCGGAACAGATACGCAGTATTTT. V gene TRBV2 combines with J gene TRBJ2-3; 10 bases fit TRBD2. Germline lookup yields CDR1 SNHLY and CDR2 FYNNEI. The ends lost 7 bases at V and 3 bases at J; junction bases unmatched: 7. The CDR3 spans 15 residues.

The chain joins TRBV25-1 to TRBJ2-1; 7 bases fit TRBD2. This CDR3 comprises 16 residues. Trimming cost V 3 bases and J 7 bases; bases outside gene matches: 12. Germline V lookup: CDR1 MGHDK, CDR2 SYGVNS. This CDR3 is CASSDSGAERGNEQFF. CDR3 DNA: TGTGCCAGCAGTGACTCCGGGGCAGAGCGGGGTAATGAGCAGTTCTTC.